This T cell receptor beta chain is from a study of T cells in Graves' hyperthyroidism and ophthalmopathy. At the level of the study: Peripheral blood was taken when the disease was first diagnosed, before any treatment began.

Trimming cost V 3 bases and J 5 bases, with 4 bases left between them. The CDR3 has 11 amino acids. Looked up from germline, CDR1 is LNHDA and CDR2 is SQIVND (reference sequence). Aged 18 to 65, the patients had hyperthyroidism that was newly diagnosed and had lasted under 2 months. TCR beta CDR3 regions were amplified from RNA transcripts. The study used the HTBI primer set for a first-round RT-PCR of the TCR CDR3. TCRdb re-derived calls from the multiplex PCR reads in MiXCR, one entry per CDR3 protein. The sample holds about 130,000 distinct CDR3 sequences; roughly 23% are singletons and the top ten take around two thirds. Worth noting for this clonotype: Its antigen is still unknown.

Study findings and constraints: The authors' 13 V-J model separated ophthalmopathy from stable hyperthyroidism. In blood, most of the thyroid clonotypes expanded above 0.001 were also present.

The V call is TRBV19, the J call TRBJ1-1; the D is unclear. This sequence was found in a woman aged 50 to 60 with Graves' hyperthyroidism that later progressed to Graves' ophthalmopathy. The sample was blood. CDR3 nucleotide sequence: TGTGCCAGTAGTATCTGGACTGAAGCTTTCTTT. It codes for CASSIWTEAFF. The full variable domain, completed using reference TRBV19 and TRBJ1-1, is DGGITQSPKYLFRKEGQNVTLSCEQNLNHDAMYWYRQDPGQGLRLIYYSQIVNDFQKGDIAEGYSVSREKKESFPLTVTSAQKNPTAFYLCASSIWTEAFFGQGTRLTVV.